This is a list of T cell receptor beta chains from one sample in a study of cytomegalovirus exposure and HLA in healthy donors. Assay: immunoSEQ multiplex PCR; the TCRdb copy retains only in-frame clones and omits some. This table has about 130,000 clones, around 86% appearing once. Sequencing was done on a sample of PBMCs. These receptors were collected from a man between 18 and 35 years old in good health and CMV-seronegative. Each CDR3 is given with its conserved first and last residue. Fields, in order: J gene, V gene, D gene, clone size, CDR3 DNA, CDR3 protein. A D gene is named only where the DNA matches it firmly. Some rows mark clone size as missing; the rest say once, few, many or name a class of expanded clone.

TRBJ1-1	TRBV4-3	-	-	TGCGCCAGCAGCCAAGATAGGAGGATGCGAGCTTTCTTT	CASSQDRRMRAFF
TRBJ2-3	TRBV6-1	TRBD2	-	TGTGCCAGCGGAGAACTAGCGGGGTTAACAGATACGCAGTATTTT	CASGELAGLTDTQYF
TRBJ1-5	TRBV5-6	-	-	TGTGCCAGCAGCTTGGCAGGGCTCCAGCCCCAGCATTTT	CASSLAGLQPQHF
TRBJ1-2	TRBV9	-	-	TGTGCCAGCACCTCTGGTGGTGAGATGCGGGGCTACACCTTC	CASTSGGEMRGYTF
TRBJ1-2	TRBV6-4	-	-	TGTGCCAGCAGCCCAGGAGGAGCCCCTTTCTATGGCTACACCTTC	CASSPGGAPFYGYTF
TRBJ1-2	TRBV14	TRBD1	-	TGTGCCAGCAGCCAAGGTCCGGGACAGTTCTATGGCTACACCTTC	CASSQGPGQFYGYTF
TRBJ2-5	TRBV20-1	-	-	TGCAGTGCTATCTCTCGAGAGACCCAGTACTTC	CSAISRETQYF
TRBJ1-1	TRBV4-3	TRBD1	-	TGCGCCAGCAGCCGATCGACAGGGAGTTTAACTGAAGCTTTCTTT	CASSRSTGSLTEAFF
TRBJ1-3	TRBV18	-	-	TGTGCCAGCTCACCAAACCAGGGAACGGCGCGTGACACCATATATTTT	CASSPNQGTARDTIYF
TRBJ1-1	TRBV6-4	-	-	TGTGCCAGCAGTGACTCGAACAGGGCCACTGAAGCTTTCTTT	CASSDSNRATEAFF
TRBJ1-1	TRBV6-1	-	-	TGTGCCAGCATTCAGTTTTTAGTGGGCAAGACTGAAGCTTTCTTT	CASIQFLVGKTEAFF
TRBJ1-1	TRBV25-1	-	-	TGTGCCAGCAGTGATGCGGGGAACACTGAAGCTTTCTTT	CASSDAGNTEAFF
TRBJ1-2	TRBV7-2	-	-	TGTGCCAGCAGCCCTCGAAACGAAAAGGGGAATGGCTACACCTTC	CASSPRNEKGNGYTF
TRBJ2-3	TRBV5-8	TRBD1	-	TGTGCCAGCAGGGGACAGGGAAAAGATACGCAGTATTTT	CASRGQGKDTQYF
TRBJ2-5	TRBV2	-	-	TGTGCCAGCAGTGAAGCGACCTACGGGGGGCCCTTACAAGAGACCCAGTACTTC	CASSEATYGGPLQETQYF
TRBJ1-2	TRBV7-2	-	-	TGTGCCAGCACCGTCTTAAGCAGGGGATACACCTTC	CASTVLSRGYTF
TRBJ2-5	TRBV6-5	-	-	TGTGCCAGCAGTTATACAGGGCAAGAGACCCAGTACTTC	CASSYTGQETQYF
TRBJ1-1	TRBV4-3	TRBD1	-	TGCGCCAGCAGCCAAGATGACAGGGGGCGAGGGACTGAAGCTTTCTTT	CASSQDDRGRGTEAFF
TRBJ2-5	TRBV27	TRBD2	few	TGTGCCAGCAAGTCGCAGGGAGGGGAAGAGACCCAGTACTTC	CASKSQGGEETQYF
TRBJ1-3	TRBV7-2	TRBD1	few	TGTGCCAGCAGCTCCATGGACAGGGTCAATCTAAACACCATATATTTT	CASSSMDRVNLNTIYF
TRBJ2-3	TRBV27	TRBD2	once	TGTGCCAGCAGTCCCCTAAGGCTAGCGGGGACCACAGATACGCAGTATTTT	CASSPLRLAGTTDTQYF
TRBJ1-5	TRBV7-9	-	-	TGTGCCAGCAGCCCAATGGGAAGGGGACAGCCCCAGCATTTT	CASSPMGRGQPQHF
TRBJ2-1	TRBV9	-	-	TGTGCCAGCAGCACTACCCTTCATGAGCAGTTCTTC	CASSTTLHEQFF
TRBJ2-5	TRBV2	-	-	TGTGCCAGCAGCCTACAGGGGGGGGAGACCCAGTACTTC	CASSLQGGETQYF
TRBJ2-4	TRBV29-1	TRBD1	few	TGCAGCGTTGAAAGTTCCGGACAGGTAGAAAACATTCAGTACTTC	CSVESSGQVENIQYF
TRBJ2-7	TRBV6-6	TRBD1	-	TGTGCCAGCAGTAGTGACAGGGTGAAGCAGTACTTC	CASSSDRVKQYF
TRBJ2-5	TRBV5-5	-	-	TGTGCCAGCAGCTTTCAGTACCACCAAGAGACCCAGTACTTC	CASSFQYHQETQYF
TRBJ2-1	TRBV7-8	-	-	TGTGCCAGCAGCTCGCTCTCCAGGGTGGGGACTTTCAAGGATGAGCAGTTCTTC	CASSSLSRVGTFKDEQFF
TRBJ1-2	TRBV9	-	-	TGTGCCAGCAGCCAGCGGCAGGCTGATGGCTACACCTTC	CASSQRQADGYTF
TRBJ1-1	TRBV9	-	-	TGTGCCAGCAGCGTATCTTGGAACACTGAAGCTTTCTTT	CASSVSWNTEAFF
TRBJ2-5	TRBV21-1	-	-	TGTGCCAGCAGCATGAGGGAAGAGACCCAGTACTTC	CASSMREETQYF
TRBJ2-7	TRBV28	TRBD1	-	TGTGCCAGCAGTTTAGATCGTTGGACAGGGGGCTCGTACGAGCAGTACTTC	CASSLDRWTGGSYEQYF
TRBJ1-6	TRBV5-6	TRBD1	-	TGTGCCAGCAGCCCGGACAGGGAAGGTTCACCCCTCCACTTT	CASSPDREGSPLHF
TRBJ1-5	TRBV19	TRBD1	-	TGTGCCAGTAGTATAGAATGGACAGGGAATCAGCCCCAGCATTTT	CASSIEWTGNQPQHF
TRBJ1-1	TRBV4-3	TRBD1	-	TGCGCCAGCAGCCAAGACCCGACAGGGCGCTTGAACACTGAAGCTTTCTTT	CASSQDPTGRLNTEAFF
TRBJ2-7	TRBV7-9	TRBD2	-	TGTGCCAGCAGCTCCAGGGCAGTTAAGTTGAGCGGGGGTTCCTACGAGCAGTACTTC	CASSSRAVKLSGGSYEQYF
TRBJ2-3	TRBV11-2	-	once	TGTGCCAGCAGCTTCCGCCTGAGCATGGCAGATACGCAGTATTTT	CASSFRLSMADTQYF
TRBJ1-5	TRBV9	-	-	TGTGCCAGCAGCGTTAGTCATAGCAATCAGCCCCAGCATTTT	CASSVSHSNQPQHF
TRBJ1-5	TRBV19	-	-	TGTGCCAGTAGTATTCTGTTTAGCAATCAGCCCCAGCATTTT	CASSILFSNQPQHF
TRBJ2-7	TRBV29-1	TRBD2	-	TGCAGCGTTGAGGGGGCAGCTAGCGGGGACTACGAGCAGTACTTC	CSVEGAASGDYEQYF
TRBJ2-3	TRBV30	-	few	TGTGCCTGGAGTCGCGGGGAGGGCACAGATACGCAGTATTTT	CAWSRGEGTDTQYF
TRBJ1-2	TRBV6-5	-	-	TGTGCCAGCAGCTACGACGCAGGGGCGAACTATGGCTACACCTTC	CASSYDAGANYGYTF
TRBJ2-5	TRBV9	-	-	TGTGCCAGCAGTCTTACCGGCGGGGTTCGGGAGACCCAGTACTTC	CASSLTGGVRETQYF
TRBJ2-7	TRBV27	-	-	TGTGCCAGCAGTTTATTAGGCGCAGACAGCTACGAGCAGTACTTC	CASSLLGADSYEQYF
TRBJ2-7	TRBV21-1	-	-	TGTGCCAGCATTCCACCCGACAGCTTCGGCAACTCCGAGCAGTACTTC	CASIPPDSFGNSEQYF
TRBJ2-1	TRBV9	TRBD1	-	TGTGCCAGCAGCGTTCGACAGGGGCCTAACGACGCTGAGCAGTTCTTC	CASSVRQGPNDAEQFF
TRBJ2-3	TRBV7-9	-	-	TGTGCCAGCAGCCCTCAGATCCACACAGATACGCAGTATTTT	CASSPQIHTDTQYF
TRBJ2-2	TRBV5-1	TRBD2	-	TGCGCCAGCAGCCTACTAGCGGGGCAGAACACCGGGGAGCTGTTTTTT	CASSLLAGQNTGELFF
TRBJ2-3	TRBV7-3	TRBD2	-	TGTGCCAGCAGCGTATCGGCGGGGGGCACAGATACGCAGTATTTT	CASSVSAGGTDTQYF
TRBJ1-6	TRBV5-4	TRBD1	few	TGTGCCAGCAGCTTGGTGACAGGGCAGAATTCACCCCTCCACTTT	CASSLVTGQNSPLHF
TRBJ2-7	TRBV29-1	TRBD2	-	TGCAGCGTTGAAGATAGGAGGACTAGCGGGGGCCCCGTTCGGGACGAGCAGTACTTC	CSVEDRRTSGGPVRDEQYF
TRBJ2-5	TRBV2	-	once	TGTGCCAGCAGGGCAGAGACCCAGTACTTC	CASRAETQYF
TRBJ1-6	TRBV5-1	-	-	TGCGCCAGCAGCTTTAACAGTCCTTACAGGGAGTCCTATAATTCACCCCTCCACTTT	CASSFNSPYRESYNSPLHF
TRBJ1-2	TRBV30	-	-	TGTGCCTGGAGGATACATGGTGGTGGCTACACCTTC	CAWRIHGGGYTF
TRBJ2-7	TRBV6-5	-	-	TGTGCCAGCAACCCATGGGAACCGGGATCCTACGAGCAGTACTTC	CASNPWEPGSYEQYF